This TCR beta chain was sequenced during a study of cytomegalovirus exposure and HLA in healthy donors. Germline CDR1 is SGDLS and CDR2 is YYNGEE. V shed 4 bases and J 5 bases; nucleotides not matched to a gene: 3. This CDR3 has 14 residues. PCR used 60 Vbeta primers and 13 Jbeta primers. Using immunoSEQ multiplex PCR, the repertoire was profiled, and TCRdb retains in-frame clones only, with some absent. There are around 50,000 clones in the sample; around 81% occur only once, and about 7.8% lies in the top ten. Healthy individuals who donated bone marrow served as the donors. Study-level points and caveats: More clonal expansion characterized HLA-associated TCR beta chains than equally common others in a later analysis. In an earlier analysis, most TCR beta V segments were productive about 87% or about 30% of the time.

Comment on this clone: What it recognizes is unknown. Other DNA sequences in the same sample also yield this CDR3.

The material sequenced was PBMCs. The chain links TRBV9 to TRBJ1-4; 9 positions match TRBD1. The TCR originated in a man aged 25-40 years in good health and CMV-seropositive. In DNA, the CDR3 is TGTGCCAGCAGCAGGACAGGGGTAAATGAAAAACTGTTTTTT. Translation gives CASSRTGVNEKLFF. Based on the CDR3 plus reference TRBV9 and TRBJ1-4, the full variable domain is DSGVTQTPKHLITATGQRVTLRCSPRSGDLSVYWYQQSLDQGLQFLIQYYNGEERAKGNILERFSAQQFPDLHSELNLSSLELGDSALYFCASSRTGVNEKLFFGSGTQLSVL.